One sample yielded the 30 T cell receptor beta chains listed below, sequenced in a study of OX40 agonist ivuxolimab in advanced cancers. The method was immunoSEQ multiplex PCR; TCRdb's version includes in-frame clones alone and lacks a portion of them. The table has 80,000 to 95,000 clones, roughly 85% seen once. Sequenced here: CD4+ or CD8+ T cells sorted from blood, sampled in a trial of the OX40 agonist ivuxolimab. The receptors shown here come from an adult with an advanced solid tumor such as melanoma, head and neck, liver or kidney cancer.

This chain uses TRBV7-2 with TRBJ2-2, with D tentatively TRBD2 (5 bases). This CDR3 has 12 amino acids. Trimming shortened V by 5 bases and J by 4 bases, and 5 bases separated the two germline ends. Germline CDR1 reads SGHTA; CDR2 reads FQGNSA. The CDR3 protein is CASSRGTGELFF. The CDR3 nucleotides read TGTGCCAGCAGCCGGGGCACCGGGGAGCTGTTTTTT. Based on the CDR3 plus reference TRBV7-2 and TRBJ2-2, the full variable domain is GAGVSQSPSNKVTEKGKDVELRCDPISGHTALYWYRQSLGQGLEFLIYFQGNSAPDKSGLPSDRFSAERTGGSVSTLTIQRTQQEDSAVYLCASSRGTGELFFGEGSRLTVL.

CDR3 sequence reads: CASSVGWGYYTF. The CDR3, as DNA: TGTGCCAGCAGTGTGGGGTGGGGATACTACACCTTC. The rearrangement links TRBV2 to TRBJ1-2, with no clear D. The CDR3 is 12 residues long. Per the germline V gene, CDR1 is SNHLY and CDR2 is FYNNEI. Trimming left V 4 bases short and J 10 bases short, with 13 bases between.

The J gene is TRBJ1-5, the V gene TRBV28; D is undetermined. Germline V gives CDR1 MDHEN, CDR2 SYDVKM. Trimming cost V 5 bases and J 10 bases, with 12 bases left between them. The CDR3 spans 12 residues. CDR3 sequence reads: CASSPLYRPQHF. CDR3 nucleotides: TGTGCCAGCAGTCCCCTCTATCGTCCCCAGCATTTT. The full variable domain, completed using reference TRBV28 and TRBJ1-5, is DVKVTQSSRYLVKRTGEKVFLECVQDMDHENMFWYRQDPGLGLRLIYFSYDVKMKEKGDIPEGYSVSREKKERFSLILESASTNQTSMYLCASSPLYRPQHFGDGTRLSIL.

The chain is built from TRBV6-1 and TRBJ2-7; a possible D gene is TRBD1 (6 bases). The CDR3 sequence is 13 residues long. Trimming shortened V by 4 bases and J by 6 bases, and 13 bases separated the two germline ends. Per germline, CDR1 MNHNS and CDR2 SASEGT. The CDR3 DNA reads as TGTGCCAGCAGTGCGTGCCAGGGGTGCGAGCAGTACTTC. Its protein product is CASSACQGCEQYF.

This chain connects TRBV5-5 to TRBJ1-4; D is possibly TRBD1 (6 bases). The germline V gene has CDR1 SGHKS and CDR2 YYEKEE (reference sequence). CDR3 length: 16 residues. Deletions cut 0 bases from V and 0 bases from J, with 9 bases between. The CDR3 sequence is CASSLGPGATNEKLFF. CDR3 nucleotide sequence: TGTGCCAGCAGCTTGGGCCCAGGGGCAACTAATGAAAAACTGTTTTTT.

The chain is built from TRBV4-2 and TRBJ1-1, with 10 bases matching TRBD1. The germline gives CDR1 LGHNA, CDR2 YNFKEQ. J was trimmed by 5 bases and V by 1 base; bases with no gene match: 10. The CDR3 extends over 17 amino acids. The chain's CDR3 is CASSQGWDRGSKTEAFF. The CDR3 DNA sequence: TGTGCCAGCAGCCAAGGATGGGACAGGGGTTCTAAAACTGAAGCTTTCTTT.

This clone was found once. The chain employs TRBV7-8 and TRBJ1-1; D gene uncertain. The CDR3 extends over 13 amino acids. From germline, CDR1 is SGHVS and CDR2 FQNEAQ. Trimming removed 7 bases at V and 2 bases at J, with 11 bases between. The CDR3 region is CASIAGRNTEAFF. For the CDR3, the DNA is TGTGCCAGCATCGCCGGTCGTAACACTGAAGCTTTCTTT.

The rearrangement joins TRBV19 to TRBJ2-7, with D possibly being TRBD1 or TRBD2 (5 bases each). Trimming removed 7 bases at V and 3 bases at J, with 19 bases between. Germline CDR1 and CDR2: LNHDA and SQIVND (reference sequence). CDR3 length: 15 residues. Here the CDR3 reads CASTPTSGTRYEQYF. CDR3 nucleotides: TGTGCCAGTACTCCGACTTCCGGGACCCGCTACGAGCAGTACTTC.

The V gene is TRBV6-6, the J gene TRBJ1-5; D is undetermined. Looked up from germline, CDR1 is MNHNY and CDR2 is SVGAGI (reference sequence). Trimming took off 7 bases at V and 6 bases at J, with 19 bases between the two ends. CDR3 size: 15 residues. In DNA form, the CDR3 reads TGTGCCAGCAACGAGGACCCAGGAGGGATTCAGCCCCAGCATTTT. This codes for CASNEDPGGIQPQHF.

The chain joins TRBV28 to TRBJ1-5; the D is unclear. Germline V gene data show CDR1 as MDHEN and CDR2 as SYDVKM. Between the trimmed V and J ends, which lost 6 bases and 0 bases, there was a span of 9 bases. The CDR3 runs 14 residues. The CDR3: CASSRLNSNQPQHF. The CDR3 DNA follows: TGTGCCAGCAGCCGACTTAATAGCAATCAGCCCCAGCATTTT.

This chain uses TRBV2 with TRBJ2-7, with TRBD1 identical over 7 bases. This CDR3 spans 15 amino acids. Germline loops: CDR1 SNHLY, CDR2 FYNNEI. Trimming removed 6 bases from V and 4 bases from J; junction bases left unmatched: 12. CDR3 nucleotide sequence: TGTGCCAGCAGATATCAACAGGGGACGGGGTACGAGCAGTACTTC. Translation: CASRYQQGTGYEQYF.

The chain joins TRBV7-8 to TRBJ2-1; TRBD2 is a possible D gene (6 bases). Germline V gene data show CDR1 as SGHVS and CDR2 as FQNEAQ. CDR3 length equals 16 residues. Trimming left V 6 bases short and J 5 bases short, with 20 bases between. The CDR3 DNA reads as TGTGCCAGCAGTTACGAGGCCGGCGGGGTTCACAATGAGCAGTTCTTC. It specifies CASSYEAGGVHNEQFF.

This chain links TRBV30 with TRBJ1-4; possible D gene TRBD1, 5 bases. V was cut by 4 bases and J by 3 bases, with 9 bases left in between. The V gene's germline CDR1 is GTSNPN and CDR2 SVGIG (reference sequence). The CDR3 loop spans 13 amino acids. The CDR3 loop is CAWKGQANEKLFF. The CDR3 nucleotides are TGTGCCTGGAAAGGACAAGCTAATGAAAAACTGTTTTTT.

The chain uses TRBV12-5 and TRBJ2-3; no definite D call. Trimming stripped 8 bases from V and 3 bases from J, with 3 bases between. CDR1 is LGHNT and CDR2 is FRNRAP in the germline V gene. The CDR3 spans 10 residues. The CDR3 DNA is TGTGCTAGTAAGACAGATACGCAGTATTTT. Amino acids: CASKTDTQYF. The full variable domain, in which reference TRBV12-5 and TRBJ2-3 provide the parts outside the CDR3, is DARVTQTPRHKVTEMGQEVTMRCQPILGHNTVFWYRQTMMQGLELLAYFRNRAPLDDSGMPKDRFSAEMPDATLATLKIQPSEPRDSAVYFCASKTDTQYFGPGTRLTVL.

The rearrangement uses TRBV2 and TRBJ2-3; D is undetermined. The length of the CDR3 is 16 residues. The V end lost 1 base, the J end lost 1 base, and 12 bases lay between the germline ends. Germline CDR1 is SNHLY and CDR2 is FYNNEI. DNA of the CDR3: TGTGCCAGCAGTGAAGTGGGGTCCGTCGGCACAGATACGCAGTATTTT. Its protein is CASSEVGSVGTDTQYF.

The J gene is TRBJ2-2, the V gene TRBV7-9; D is possibly TRBD2 (6 bases). Germline-derived CDR1 and CDR2 are SEHNR and FQNEAQ (reference sequence). Trimming removed 5 bases at V and 7 bases at J, with 17 bases between. CDR3 length: 15 residues. CDR3 DNA sequence: TGTGCCAGCAGCCCCCACCTCGGAGGGGTCGGGGAGCTGTTTTTT. Translating it yields CASSPHLGGVGELFF.

This chain uses TRBV2 with TRBJ2-6; possible D gene TRBD2, 6 bases. The CDR3 totals 17 residues. V lost 10 bases to trimming and J lost 0 bases, with 19 bases between them. Per germline, CDR1 SNHLY and CDR2 FYNNEI. CDR3 in DNA: TGTGCCATCCCCCGGGAGTGGAGGGCCTCTGGGGCCAACGTCCTGACTTTC. It is translated as CAIPREWRASGANVLTF.

In its sample, this clone was seen once. The chain has TRBV19 and TRBJ1-2; D gene unclear. V was trimmed by 7 bases and J by 2 bases, leaving 11 bases between them. CDR1 is LNHDA, CDR2 SQIVND, per germline (reference sequence). This CDR3 region has 13 residues. CDR3 coding DNA: TGTGCCAGTACTTACTCAGCCAACTATGGCTACACCTTC. It specifies CASTYSANYGYTF.

The V call is TRBV11-2, the J call TRBJ1-5; tentatively, D is TRBD1 (6 bases). Trimming cost V 1 base and J 7 bases, with 14 bases left between them. CDR3 length equals 15 residues. Per the germline V gene, CDR1 is SGHAT and CDR2 is FQNNGV. The CDR3 here is CASSLVWGAEQPQHF. CDR3 DNA: TGTGCCAGCAGCTTAGTTTGGGGGGCGGAACAGCCCCAGCATTTT.

This chain connects TRBV5-1 to TRBJ2-2; D is possibly TRBD1 or TRBD2 (6 bases each). Trimming pared 4 bases from V and 5 bases from J, leaving 12 bases between. The CDR3 has 14 residues. Germline V lookup: CDR1 SGHRS, CDR2 YFSETQ. In nucleotides, the CDR3 is TGCGCCAGCAGCATCGGGGGCGCAACCGGGGAGCTGTTTTTT. It translates to CASSIGGATGELFF.

J is TRBJ1-2 and V is TRBV9; 8 nucleotides line up with TRBD1. The CDR3 contains 17 residues. V shed 0 bases, J shed 2 bases, and the junction held 9 bases outside the gene matches. Germline assignment: CDR1 SGDLS and CDR2 YYNGEE. The CDR3 DNA reads TGTGCCAGCAGCGTAGGCGGGACAGGAGGATCCAACTATGGCTACACCTTC. The encoded protein is CASSVGGTGGSNYGYTF.

V is TRBV29-1 and J is TRBJ1-4; 9 bases fit TRBD1. V lost 4 bases and J lost 8; bases outside the gene matches: 8. The CDR3 contains 14 residues. Germline values: CDR1 SQVTM, CDR2 ANQGSEA. As DNA, the CDR3 is TGCAGCGTTGCGGGACAGGGCTTGGGGGAAAAACTGTTTTTT. Translation gives CSVAGQGLGEKLFF.

The chain employs TRBV7-9 and TRBJ2-3, with TRBD2 matching over 11 bases. Germline loops: CDR1 SEHNR, CDR2 FQNEAQ (reference sequence). V was clipped by 4 bases and J by 6 bases; unmatched bases: 3. The CDR3 is 14 amino acids. In nucleotides, the CDR3 is TGTGCCAGCAGCTCGGGACTAGCGGCGGATACGCAGTATTTT. Amino acids: CASSSGLAADTQYF.

This chain joins TRBV18 and TRBJ2-5, with TRBD2 identical over 7 bases. CDR3 length: 15 amino acids. V was clipped by 1 base and J by 4 bases; unmatched bases: 6. From germline, CDR1 is KGHSH and CDR2 LQKENI. CDR3 DNA sequence: TGTGCCAGCTCACCACGGGCGGGGGAAGGAGAGACCCAGTACTTC. Translation: CASSPRAGEGETQYF.

The chain is built from TRBV7-8 and TRBJ1-1; D is undetermined. V was cut by 5 bases and J by 6 bases, with 19 bases left in between. The CDR3 length is 15 residues. The germline V gene has CDR1 SGHVS and CDR2 FQNEAQ. CDR3 DNA: TGTGCCAGCAGCATTGGAGGCAATCGGGTGGCTGAAGCTTTCTTT. This translates into CASSIGGNRVAEAFF.

The V call is TRBV7-8, the J call TRBJ1-6, with unresolved D. This CDR3 comprises 17 residues. The germline V gene encodes CDR1 SGHVS and CDR2 FQNEAQ. V lost 5 bases to trimming and J lost 6 bases, with 20 bases between them. For the CDR3, the DNA is TGTGCCAGCAGCGCCCCCCAGGCCGCTCCTTTTAATTCACCCCTCCACTTT. Translating it yields CASSAPQAAPFNSPLHF.

The chain carries TRBV28 and TRBJ2-2, with a weak D call TRBD1 (6 bases). Germline CDR1 is MDHEN and CDR2 is SYDVKM. The CDR3 has 12 residues. V shed 7 bases and J shed 5 bases, with 8 bases lying between them. The chain's CDR3 is CASTQGTGELFF. The CDR3, as DNA: TGTGCCAGCACTCAGGGGACCGGGGAGCTGTTTTTT.

This chain connects TRBV28 to TRBJ2-3; D unclear. Germline V lookup: CDR1 MDHEN, CDR2 SYDVKM. V was shortened by 5 bases and J by 6 bases, with 12 bases between the two germline ends. The CDR3 covers 13 residues. The CDR3 sequence: CASSPGIGDTQYF. In DNA, the CDR3 is TGTGCCAGCAGTCCTGGAATAGGGGATACGCAGTATTTT. Complete variable domain (other parts from reference TRBV28 and TRBJ2-3): DVKVTQSSRYLVKRTGEKVFLECVQDMDHENMFWYRQDPGLGLRLIYFSYDVKMKEKGDIPEGYSVSREKKERFSLILESASTNQTSMYLCASSPGIGDTQYFGPGTRLTVL.

This chain links TRBV5-1 with TRBJ2-5, with D tentatively TRBD1 (6 bases). Germline CDR1 reads SGHRS; CDR2 reads YFSETQ. CDR3 size: 16 residues. V was cut by 0 bases and J by 1 base, with 13 bases left in between. CDR3 sequence reads: CASSLVTDRLQETQYF. CDR3 coding DNA: TGCGCCAGCAGCTTGGTTACGGACAGACTCCAAGAGACCCAGTACTTC.

This clone was observed a single time. This CDR3 reads CASSFEGREAFF. The CDR3 DNA follows: TGTGCCAGCAGCTTCGAAGGCAGGGAAGCTTTCTTT. V gene TRBV5-8 combines with J gene TRBJ1-1; D unresolved. The CDR3 length is 12 residues. The germline V gene has CDR1 SGHTS and CDR2 YDEGEE. Trimming shortened V by 2 bases and J by 8 bases, and 10 bases separated the two germline ends.